Included here is one T cell receptor (beta chain) sequence, with context. This sample is part of a study of T cell responses to AZD1222 COVID-19 vaccine. Second-dose intervals of approximately 4 or approximately 12 weeks were pooled. Generated by immunoSEQ multiplex PCR, the TCRdb table keeps only in-frame clones and is missing some. The sample has roughly 45,000 clones, roughly 83% seen once; the top ten hold about 20%. The CDR3 is 14 residues long. The germline gives CDR1 SGHTS, CDR2 YDEGEE. Trimming stripped 4 bases from V and 2 bases from J, with 12 bases between. The rearrangement uses TRBV5-8 and TRBJ1-1; D may be TRBD1 (5 bases). This TCR was sampled from an adult who received the AZD1222 COVID-19 vaccine. Sequences were derived from peripheral blood, sampled 28 days after the second AZD1222 dose. CDR3 bases: TGTGCCAGCAGCGTCCGACAGTACAACACTGAAGCTTTCTTT. Protein: CASSVRQYNTEAFF.